Below, 21 T cell receptor beta chains from the same sample are listed, as sequenced in a study of OX40 agonist ivuxolimab in advanced cancers. The library was built by means of the immunoSEQ multiplex PCR assay. TCRdb mirrors the immuneACCESS table, restricted to in-frame sequences. Some clones are absent from its copies; in checked studies, under half trace to an unresolved V gene, and the reason for the others is unknown. This sample comprises about 49,000 clones, roughly 85% of them detected only once. Of the sample, roughly 20% is held by the ten largest clones. The sequences come from CD4+ or CD8+ T cells sorted from blood, collected in a trial of the OX40 agonist ivuxolimab. The receptors originated from an adult with an advanced solid tumor such as melanoma, head and neck, liver or kidney cancer.

This chain links TRBV30 with TRBJ1-3; D remains unclear. V was pared by 8 bases and J by 7 bases, with 12 bases between. Germline assignment: CDR1 GTSNPN and CDR2 SVGIG (reference sequence). This CDR3 is 11 amino acids long. The CDR3 nucleotides read TGTGCCCGAGCTTTTTTCAACACCATATATTTT. It yields the protein CARAFFNTIYF.

The chain couples TRBV16 to TRBJ1-4; a weak D match, TRBD1 (6 bases). With 0 bases removed from V and 4 bases from J, the gap between germline ends came to 15 bases. Germline-derived CDR1 and CDR2 are KGHSY and FQNENV. The CDR3 extends over 17 amino acids. The CDR3 region is CASSQSPQGRVNEKLFF. The CDR3, as DNA: TGTGCCAGCAGCCAATCCCCACAGGGAAGGGTTAATGAAAAACTGTTTTTT. The entire variable domain, with the rest obtained from reference TRBV16 and TRBJ1-4, is as follows: GEEVAQTPKHLVRGEGQKAKLYCAPIKGHSYVFWYQQVLKNEFKFLISFQNENVFDETGMPKERFSAKCLPNSPCSLEIQATKLEDSAVYFCASSQSPQGRVNEKLFFGSGTQLSVL.

V gene TRBV15 combines with J gene TRBJ2-2; D may be TRBD2 (5 bases). V lost 1 base and J lost 5, with 11 bases in between. Germline CDR1 is LNHNV and CDR2 is YYDKDF (reference sequence). The CDR3 sequence is 15 residues long. The CDR3 protein is CATSRGASGTGELFF. DNA for the CDR3: TGTGCCACCAGCAGAGGGGCATCGGGGACCGGGGAGCTGTTTTTT.

The CDR3 sequence is CASSLVPRAEETQYF. The CDR3 DNA follows: TGTGCCAGCAGCTTAGTCCCCCGGGCAGAAGAGACCCAGTACTTC. The chain recombines TRBV7-2 with TRBJ2-5; no clear D gene. This CDR3 is built from 15 residues. Germline V gives CDR1 SGHTA, CDR2 FQGNSA. Trimming left V 1 base short and J 3 bases short, with 12 bases between. The full variable domain, its missing parts supplied by reference TRBV7-2 and TRBJ2-5, is GAGVSQSPSNKVTEKGKDVELRCDPISGHTALYWYRQSLGQGLEFLIYFQGNSAPDKSGLPSDRFSAERTGGSVSTLTIQRTQQEDSAVYLCASSLVPRAEETQYFGPGTRLLVL.

This chain links TRBV2 with TRBJ1-4; D call uncertain. The germline CDR1 and CDR2 sequences are SNHLY and FYNNEI. The V and J ends lost 8 bases and 8 bases respectively, with 21 bases between them. This CDR3 is 15 amino acids long. CDR3 coding DNA: TGTGCCAGCGAATACTCGGACCGCCTGGAAGAAAAACTGTTTTTT. Its translation: CASEYSDRLEEKLFF.

The chain combines TRBV5-5 with TRBJ2-3; possibly TRBD1 for D (6 bases). Germline V gene lookup returns CDR1 SGHKS and CDR2 YYEKEE (reference sequence). CDR3 length: 15 residues. V was cut by 1 base and J by 0 bases, with 9 bases left in between. CDR3 DNA: TGTGCCAGCAGCTTGAGGGGGAGAAGCACAGATACGCAGTATTTT. Translation: CASSLRGRSTDTQYF.

The sample holds a few counts of this clone. This sequence joins TRBV4-3 and TRBJ2-1; D remains unclear. Looked up from germline, CDR1 is LGHNA and CDR2 is YSLEER. The CDR3 totals 16 residues. V was trimmed by 0 bases and J by 10 bases, leaving 19 bases between them. The CDR3 region is CASSQDPGPTKHEQFF. CDR3 in DNA: TGCGCCAGCAGCCAAGACCCCGGACCAACCAAACACGAGCAGTTCTTC.

This clone was recorded only once. The chain is built from TRBV5-4 and TRBJ1-2; TRBD1 matches 9 bases. V shed 4 bases and J 7 bases; nucleotides not matched to a gene: 17. CDR1 is SGHNT and CDR2 is YYREEE in the germline V gene (reference sequence). This CDR3 is built from 17 residues. As DNA, the CDR3 is TGTGCCAGCAGCAGCGCACCCCCGGGACAGGGACTGAGTGGCTACACCTTC. Its translation is CASSSAPPGQGLSGYTF.

This rearrangement joins TRBV29-1 to TRBJ2-7; 9 bases line up with TRBD1. The CDR3 covers 13 residues. J lost 2 bases, V lost 2 bases, and 1 base had no gene match. Germline V CDR1 and CDR2: SQVTM, ANQGSEA. CDR3 region: CSVETGGPYEQYF. For the CDR3, the DNA is TGCAGCGTTGAAACAGGGGGCCCCTACGAGCAGTACTTC.

The V call is TRBV19, the J call TRBJ2-1; no firm D call. The germline V gene encodes CDR1 LNHDA and CDR2 SQIVND (reference sequence). The CDR3 spans 13 residues. Trimming left V 3 bases short and J 6 bases short, with 9 bases between. CDR3: CASSISGSNEQFF. CDR3 DNA sequence: TGTGCCAGTAGTATTTCGGGCAGCAATGAGCAGTTCTTC.

The V call is TRBV29-1, the J call TRBJ2-3; 7 bases match TRBD1. Germline V lookup: CDR1 SQVTM, CDR2 ANQGSEA. CDR3 length: 14 amino acids. V dropped 7 bases and J dropped 2; count of bases not matched to a gene: 9. CDR3 region: CSGLVGQLTDTQYF. Written as DNA, the CDR3 is TGCAGCGGGTTGGTGGGACAGCTCACAGATACGCAGTATTTT.

The gene calls are TRBV18 and TRBJ2-5, with D uncertain. Germline V gene sequence: CDR1 KGHSH, CDR2 LQKENI. V lost 2 bases and J lost 3, with 10 bases in between. The CDR3 loop spans 14 amino acids. Here the CDR3 DNA reads TGTGCCAGCTCACCAAGTTCCGGAAAAGAGACCCAGTACTTC. Translation gives CASSPSSGKETQYF.

V usage is TRBV7-6 and J usage is TRBJ2-1; no clear D. CDR1 and CDR2 (germline): SGHVS, FNYEAQ. The length of the CDR3 is 13 residues. Deletions cut 4 bases from V and 5 bases from J, with 9 bases between. The CDR3 protein is CASSWSEDNEQFF. Written as DNA, the CDR3 is TGTGCCAGCAGCTGGAGCGAGGACAATGAGCAGTTCTTC.

V and J are TRBV28 and TRBJ2-2; D is undetermined. Trimming left V 4 bases short and J 1 base short, with 7 bases between. Germline V gene lookup returns CDR1 MDHEN and CDR2 SYDVKM. The CDR3 is 14 amino acids. CDR3 sequence reads: CASSYGKNTGELFF. CDR3 nucleotides: TGTGCCAGCAGTTATGGAAAGAACACCGGGGAGCTGTTTTTT.

This clone was counted a few times. The gene calls are TRBV28 and TRBJ1-5; 10 bases agree with TRBD1. CDR1 and CDR2 (germline): MDHEN, SYDVKM. The CDR3 is 16 amino acids. After removal of 6 bases from V and 6 bases from J, the junction contained 11 bases not matched to a gene. CDR3 DNA: TGTGCCAGCAGGTCCGGGACAGGGGCTATGAGTCAGCCCCAGCATTTT. Translating it yields CASRSGTGAMSQPQHF.

This chain links TRBV7-2 with TRBJ1-1; D is unresolved. With 3 bases removed from V and 1 base from J, the gap between germline ends came to 9 bases. This CDR3 is built from 14 residues. Germline loops: CDR1 SGHTA, CDR2 FQGNSA. CDR3 nucleotides: TGTGCCAGCAGCTTGAGGGTAAGGAACACTGAAGCTTTCTTT. It translates to CASSLRVRNTEAFF.

This clone was found a few times. The chain employs TRBV4-2 and TRBJ2-5; 7 nucleotides line up with TRBD2. V was pared by 3 bases and J by 2 bases, with 6 bases of the junction left unmatched. The germline gives CDR1 LGHNA, CDR2 YNFKEQ. The length of the CDR3 is 15 residues. The CDR3 coding sequence is TGTGCCAGCAGCCACGAGGGAGCGGGACAAGAGACCCAGTACTTC. This sequence encodes CASSHEGAGQETQYF.

The chain has TRBV5-4 and TRBJ2-3; D gene unclear. Trimming removed 4 bases from V and 3 bases from J, with 15 bases in between. The CDR3 covers 15 residues. The germline V gene has CDR1 SGHNT and CDR2 YYREEE (reference sequence). This CDR3 reads CASSPMGERTDTQYF. Here the CDR3 DNA reads TGTGCCAGCAGCCCCATGGGTGAAAGGACAGATACGCAGTATTTT. The whole variable domain, remainder taken from reference TRBV5-4 and TRBJ2-3, is ETGVTQSPTHLIKTRGQQVTLRCSSQSGHNTVSWYQQALGQGPQFIFQYYREEENGRGNFPPRFSGLQFPNYSSELNVNALELDDSALYLCASSPMGERTDTQYFGPGTRLTVL.

This clone is judged medium-sized. Here the CDR3 DNA reads TGTGCCAGCCCCTCACTGAGGACAGGGGACGGCTACACCTTC. Translating gives CASPSLRTGDGYTF. The V and J genes are TRBV13 and TRBJ1-2, with 9 nucleotides matching TRBD1. Looked up from germline, CDR1 is PRHDT and CDR2 is FYEKMQ (reference sequence). Unmatched junction bases numbered 12, after V lost 8 bases and J lost 8 bases. CDR3 size: 14 residues. Complete variable domain (other parts from reference TRBV13 and TRBJ1-2): AAGVIQSPRHLIKEKRETATLKCYPIPRHDTVYWYQQGPGQDPQFLISFYEKMQSDKGSIPDRFSAQQFSDYHSELNMSSLELGDSALYFCASPSLRTGDGYTFGSGTRLTVV.

V is TRBV27 and J is TRBJ1-6; D unclear. V was clipped by 10 bases and J by 4 bases, with 14 bases between them. Germline V gene sequence: CDR1 MNHEY, CDR2 SMNVEV (reference sequence). The length of the CDR3 is 14 residues. The CDR3 loop reads CATSFEGYNSPLHF. The CDR3 DNA sequence: TGTGCCACCTCCTTTGAGGGTTATAATTCACCCCTCCACTTT.

This sequence joins TRBV9 and TRBJ1-4; D is undetermined. Germline values: CDR1 SGDLS, CDR2 YYNGEE. The germline V and J ends were trimmed by 0 bases and 5 bases, with 14 bases remaining between them. The CDR3 is 16 amino acids. CDR3 amino acids: CASSVGERSYNEKLFF. CDR3 DNA: TGTGCCAGCAGCGTAGGGGAAAGATCATACAATGAAAAACTGTTTTTT.